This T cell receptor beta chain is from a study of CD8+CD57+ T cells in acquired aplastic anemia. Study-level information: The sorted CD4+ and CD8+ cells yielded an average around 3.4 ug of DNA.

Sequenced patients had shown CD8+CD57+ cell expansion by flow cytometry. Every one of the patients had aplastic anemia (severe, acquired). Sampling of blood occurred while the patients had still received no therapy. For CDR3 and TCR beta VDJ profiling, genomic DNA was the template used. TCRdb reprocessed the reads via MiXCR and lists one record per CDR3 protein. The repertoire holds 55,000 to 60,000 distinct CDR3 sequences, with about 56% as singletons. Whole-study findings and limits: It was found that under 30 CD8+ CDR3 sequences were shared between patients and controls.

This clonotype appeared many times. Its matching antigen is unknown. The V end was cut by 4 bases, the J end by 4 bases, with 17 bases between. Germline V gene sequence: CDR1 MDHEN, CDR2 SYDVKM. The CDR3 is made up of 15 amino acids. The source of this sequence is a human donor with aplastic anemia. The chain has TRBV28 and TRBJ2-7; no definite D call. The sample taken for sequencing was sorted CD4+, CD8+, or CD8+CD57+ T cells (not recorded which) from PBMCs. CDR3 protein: CASSSTLYHDYEQYF. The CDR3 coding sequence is TGTGCCAGCAGTTCGACCCTATACCACGATTACGAGCAGTACTTC.